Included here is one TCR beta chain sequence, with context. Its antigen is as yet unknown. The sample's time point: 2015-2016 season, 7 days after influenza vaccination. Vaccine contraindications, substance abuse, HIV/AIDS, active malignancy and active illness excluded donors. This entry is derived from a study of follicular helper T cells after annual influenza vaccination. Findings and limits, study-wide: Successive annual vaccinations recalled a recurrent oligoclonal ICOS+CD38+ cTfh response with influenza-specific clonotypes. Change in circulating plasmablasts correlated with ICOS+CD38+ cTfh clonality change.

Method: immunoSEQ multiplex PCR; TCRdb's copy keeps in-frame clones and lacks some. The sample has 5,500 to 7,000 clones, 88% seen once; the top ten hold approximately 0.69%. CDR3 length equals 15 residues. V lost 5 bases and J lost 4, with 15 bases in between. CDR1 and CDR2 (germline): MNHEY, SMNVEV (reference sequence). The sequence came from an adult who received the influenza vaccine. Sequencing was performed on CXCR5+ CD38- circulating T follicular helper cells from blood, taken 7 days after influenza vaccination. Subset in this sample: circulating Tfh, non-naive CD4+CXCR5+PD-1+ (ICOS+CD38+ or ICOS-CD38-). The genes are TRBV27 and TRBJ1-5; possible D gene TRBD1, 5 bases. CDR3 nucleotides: TGTGCCAGCAGTGCGGGCCACGGGGGGAATCAGCCCCAGCATTTT. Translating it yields CASSAGHGGNQPQHF.